This is a list of T cell receptor beta chains from one sample in a study of cytomegalovirus exposure and HLA in healthy donors. TCRdb's table, derived via immunoSEQ multiplex PCR, lists solely in-frame clones and lacks some. The sample features around 200,000 clones, with approximately 0.82% in its top ten. Specimen: PBMCs. Receptors were obtained from a woman between 18 and 29 years old in good health and CMV-seropositive. Each CDR3 is given without its conserved first and last residue.

V gene: TRBV6-6; J gene: TRBJ1-2; CDR3 protein: ASRTGQGYGYT
V gene: TRBV5-4; J gene: TRBJ1-2; CDR3 protein: AFLGGAGYT
V gene: TRBV5-5; J gene: TRBJ1-5; CDR3 protein: ASSLGDRGRGNQPQH
V gene: TRBV4-1; J gene: TRBJ1-3; CDR3 protein: ASSQEFGPLYSGNTIY
V gene: TRBV25-1; J gene: TRBJ1-1; CDR3 protein: ASSPNGPRNTEAF
V gene: TRBV18; J gene: TRBJ2-2; CDR3 protein: ASSRGIVTGELF
V gene: TRBV7-8; J gene: TRBJ1-1; CDR3 protein: ASSPKTGASNTEAF
V gene: TRBV13; J gene: TRBJ2-1; CDR3 protein: ASSSTGDAYNEQF
V gene: TRBV7-8; J gene: TRBJ2-5; CDR3 protein: ASSWDRGPETQY
V gene: TRBV2; J gene: TRBJ2-3; CDR3 protein: ASNLLAPSTDTQY
V gene: TRBV5-4; J gene: TRBJ2-7; CDR3 protein: ASSLGTAGATHEQY
V gene: TRBV19; J gene: TRBJ1-5; CDR3 protein: ASSMKLNQPQH
V gene: TRBV9; J gene: TRBJ2-7; CDR3 protein: ASSATTGGGEQY
V gene: TRBV5-1; J gene: TRBJ2-5; CDR3 protein: ASSLAGRETQY
V gene: TRBV11-2; J gene: TRBJ2-7; CDR3 protein: ASSTTLAGPLY
V gene: TRBV27; J gene: TRBJ1-2; CDR3 protein: ASSTKGTGYDYGYT
V gene: TRBV2; J gene: TRBJ1-1; CDR3 protein: ASSEGTGYDTEAF
V gene: TRBV27; J gene: TRBJ1-1; CDR3 protein: ASRTNTNTEAF
V gene: TRBV28; J gene: TRBJ1-2; CDR3 protein: ASSLGTAVNYGYT
V gene: TRBV7-2; J gene: TRBJ2-7; CDR3 protein: ASSPLAGGTLEQY
V gene: TRBV10-2; J gene: TRBJ2-7; CDR3 protein: ASSELAVEQY
V gene: TRBV11-2; J gene: TRBJ1-4; CDR3 protein: ASSFGQGYGELF